The TCR beta chain described here comes from a study of cytomegalovirus exposure and HLA in healthy donors. General study results and limits: The study put 150 to 200 TCR beta chains on its list as cytomegalovirus-associated. A few CMV-associated chains were confirmed in vitro to be specific for CMV antigens. Most CMV-associated TCR beta chains were later found to appear HLA-restricted.

The study ran its PCR with 60 Vbeta and 13 Jbeta primers. The method was immunoSEQ multiplex PCR; TCRdb's version includes in-frame clones alone and lacks a portion of them. The repertoire holds about 140,000 clones, with roughly 80% as singletons. The CDR3 has 15 residues. The V and J ends lost 8 bases and 7 bases, in that order; junction bases with no gene match: 11. Germline loops: CDR1 ENHRY, CDR2 SYGVKD. About this clone: Its antigen remains unknown.

The sequence was obtained from a man in his thirties or forties in good health and CMV-seronegative. The chain uses TRBV10-3 and TRBJ2-1; the match to TRBD2 covers 10 bases. The specimen sequenced was PBMCs. CDR3 coding DNA: TGTGCCATCCAAGGCGAGCGGGAGGGCCTGAATGAGCAGTTCTTC. Residues: CAIQGEREGLNEQFF.